The table lists the clone carrying this T cell receptor (beta chain) with a count of one. The assay was immunoSEQ multiplex PCR, and TCRdb's table has in-frame clones only and misses some. The table lists some 210,000 clones, roughly nine tenths of them singletons. The source of the sample is a study of control samples from healthy donors and cancer patients. The sample consisted of blood. The sequence came from a man aged 30 to 39 in good health.

The CDR3 loop reads CASTDGQGREAFF. The CDR3 DNA reads TGTGCCAGCACGGACGGACAGGGAAGAGAAGCTTTCTTT. This chain connects TRBV12-3 or TRBV12-4 to TRBJ1-1, with 8 bases identical to TRBD1. The V gene end was trimmed by 7 bases and the J gene end by 8 bases; junction bases not matched to a gene: 9. There are 13 residues in the CDR3.